The table lists the clone carrying this T cell receptor beta chain with a few counts. This entry comes from a study of T cells in Graves' hyperthyroidism and ophthalmopathy. With 5 bases clipped from V and 7 bases from J, the junction kept 8 bases outside the gene matches. The germline gives CDR1 DFQATT, CDR2 SNEGSKA (reference sequence). This CDR3 spans 14 amino acids. Subjects with ophthalmopathy showed a Clinical Activity Score no lower than 3, a NOSPECS grade no lower than 4, and a duration shorter than 3 months. From RNA transcripts, TCR beta CDR3 regions were amplified. HTBI primers were employed in a first-round RT-PCR of the TCR CDR3. A single record per CDR3 protein comes from TCRdb applying MiXCR to the multiplex PCR reads. Among hundreds of thousands of distinct CDR3 sequences listed, approximately 19% were seen once.

Input material: blood. This chain links TRBV20-1 with TRBJ2-1; TRBD2 agrees at 10 bases. This TCR derives from a man in his forties or fifties with Graves' ophthalmopathy. CDR3 residues: CSAVSGRAKNEQFF. In DNA form, the CDR3 reads TGCAGTGCTGTAAGCGGGAGGGCGAAAAATGAGCAGTTCTTC.